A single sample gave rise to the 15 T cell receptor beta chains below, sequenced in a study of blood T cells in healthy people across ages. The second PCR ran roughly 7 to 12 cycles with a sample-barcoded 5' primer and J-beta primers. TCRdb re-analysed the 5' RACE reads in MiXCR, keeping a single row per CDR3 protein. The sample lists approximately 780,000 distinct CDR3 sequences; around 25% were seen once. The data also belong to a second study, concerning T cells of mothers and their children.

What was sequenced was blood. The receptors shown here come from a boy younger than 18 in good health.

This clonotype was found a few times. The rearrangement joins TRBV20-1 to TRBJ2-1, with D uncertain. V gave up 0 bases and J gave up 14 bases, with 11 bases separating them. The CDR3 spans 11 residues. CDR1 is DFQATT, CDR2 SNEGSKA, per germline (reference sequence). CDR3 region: CSARDMKVEFF. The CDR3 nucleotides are TGCAGTGCTAGAGATATGAAGGTTGAGTTCTTC.

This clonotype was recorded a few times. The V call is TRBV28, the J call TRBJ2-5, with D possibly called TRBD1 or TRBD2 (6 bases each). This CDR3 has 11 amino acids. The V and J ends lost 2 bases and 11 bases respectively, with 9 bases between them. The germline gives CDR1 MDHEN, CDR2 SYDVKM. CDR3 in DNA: TGTGCCAGCAGTTTAGCGGGACAACAGTACTTC. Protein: CASSLAGQQYF.

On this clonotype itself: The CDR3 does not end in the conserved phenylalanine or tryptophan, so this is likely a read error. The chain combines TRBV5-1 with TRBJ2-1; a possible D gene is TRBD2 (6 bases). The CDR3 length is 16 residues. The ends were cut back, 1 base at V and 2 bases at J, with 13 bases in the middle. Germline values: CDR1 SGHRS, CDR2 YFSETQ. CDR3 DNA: TGCGCCAGCAGCTTGTTGGCAGGAGGGGCCTACAATGAGCAGTTCTCC. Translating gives CASSLLAGGAYNEQFS.

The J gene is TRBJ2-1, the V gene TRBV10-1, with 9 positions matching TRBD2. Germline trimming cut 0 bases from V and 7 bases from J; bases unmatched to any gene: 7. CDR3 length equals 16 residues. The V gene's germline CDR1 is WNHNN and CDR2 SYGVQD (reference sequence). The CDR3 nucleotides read TGCGCCAGCAGTGAGTCTATCAGCGGGGGGAGGAATGAGCAGTTCTTC. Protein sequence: CASSESISGGRNEQFF.

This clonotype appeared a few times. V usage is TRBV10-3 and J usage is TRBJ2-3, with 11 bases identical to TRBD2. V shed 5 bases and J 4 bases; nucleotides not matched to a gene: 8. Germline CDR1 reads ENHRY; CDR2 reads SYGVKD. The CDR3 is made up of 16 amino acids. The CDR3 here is CAISLAGGPEADTQYF. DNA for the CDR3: TGTGCCATCAGTTTAGCGGGGGGGCCTGAGGCAGATACGCAGTATTTT.

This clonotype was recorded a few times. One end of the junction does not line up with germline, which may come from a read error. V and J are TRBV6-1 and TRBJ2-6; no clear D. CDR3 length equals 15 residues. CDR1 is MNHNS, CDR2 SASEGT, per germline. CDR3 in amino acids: CASSEDNSGANVLTF. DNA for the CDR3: TGTGCCAGCAGTGAAGACAACTCTGGAGCCAACGTCCTGACTTTC.

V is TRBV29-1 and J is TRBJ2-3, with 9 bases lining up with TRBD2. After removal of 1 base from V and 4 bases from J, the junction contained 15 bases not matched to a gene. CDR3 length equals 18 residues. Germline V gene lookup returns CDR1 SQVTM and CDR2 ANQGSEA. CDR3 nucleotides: TGCAGCGTTGAAGGGGAGTTAGGGGGGACTAGCCTCCCAGATACGCAGTATTTT. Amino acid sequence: CSVEGELGGTSLPDTQYF.

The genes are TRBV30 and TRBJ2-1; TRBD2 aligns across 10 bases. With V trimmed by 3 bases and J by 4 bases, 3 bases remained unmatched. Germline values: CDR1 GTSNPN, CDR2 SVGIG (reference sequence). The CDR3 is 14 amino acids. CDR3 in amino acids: CAWRGAGGYNEQFF. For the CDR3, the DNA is TGTGCCTGGAGGGGAGCGGGGGGGTACAATGAGCAGTTCTTC.

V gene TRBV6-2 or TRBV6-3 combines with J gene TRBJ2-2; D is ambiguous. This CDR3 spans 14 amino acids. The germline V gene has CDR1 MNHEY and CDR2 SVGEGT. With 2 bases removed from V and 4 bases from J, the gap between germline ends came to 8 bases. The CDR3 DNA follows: TGTGCCAGCAGTTACCAGCTGACCACCGGGGAGCTGTTTTTT. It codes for CASSYQLTTGELFF.

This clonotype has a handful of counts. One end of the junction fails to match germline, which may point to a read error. CDR3 residues: CASSQEPQASRNF. As DNA, the CDR3 is TGTGCCAGCAGCCAGGAACCGCAGGCTAGCAGGAACTTC. The chain has TRBV4-2 and TRBJ2-5, with a tentative D call TRBD2 (5 bases). CDR3 length: 13 amino acids. In germline, CDR1 is LGHNA, CDR2 YNFKEQ.

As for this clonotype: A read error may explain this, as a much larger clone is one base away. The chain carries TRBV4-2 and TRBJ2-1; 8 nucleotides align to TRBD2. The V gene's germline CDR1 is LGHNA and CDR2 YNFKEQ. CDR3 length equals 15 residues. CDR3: CAGSQEPGGPNEQFF. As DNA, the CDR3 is TGTGCCGGCAGCCAAGAACCGGGGGGGCCCAATGAGCAGTTCTTC.

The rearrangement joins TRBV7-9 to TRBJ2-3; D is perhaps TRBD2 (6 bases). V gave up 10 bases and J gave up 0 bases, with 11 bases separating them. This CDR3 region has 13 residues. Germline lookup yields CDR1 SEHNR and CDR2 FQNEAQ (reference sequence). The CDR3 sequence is CATSAGSTDTQYF. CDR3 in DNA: TGTGCCACCTCAGCGGGTAGCACAGATACGCAGTATTTT.

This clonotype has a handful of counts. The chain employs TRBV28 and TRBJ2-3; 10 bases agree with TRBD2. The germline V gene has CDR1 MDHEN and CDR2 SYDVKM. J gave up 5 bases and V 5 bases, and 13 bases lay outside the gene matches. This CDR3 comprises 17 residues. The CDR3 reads CASSRLGASGGIDTQYF. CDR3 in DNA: TGTGCCAGCAGTCGCCTTGGGGCTAGCGGGGGAATAGATACGCAGTATTTT.

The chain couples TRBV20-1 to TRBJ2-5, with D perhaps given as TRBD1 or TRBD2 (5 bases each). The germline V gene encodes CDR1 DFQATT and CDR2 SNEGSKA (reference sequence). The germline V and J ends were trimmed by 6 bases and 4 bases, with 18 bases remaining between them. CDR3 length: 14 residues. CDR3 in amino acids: CSAVGETSAETQYF. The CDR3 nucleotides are TGCAGTGCCGTGGGGGAAACATCGGCAGAGACCCAGTACTTC.

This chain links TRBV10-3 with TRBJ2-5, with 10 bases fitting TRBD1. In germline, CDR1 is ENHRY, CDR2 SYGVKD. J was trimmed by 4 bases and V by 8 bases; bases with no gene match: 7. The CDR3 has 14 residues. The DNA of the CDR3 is TGTGCCATCTCCGGGACAGGGGCGGGAGAGACCCAGTACTTC. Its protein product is CAISGTGAGETQYF.